This entry concerns a single T cell receptor (beta chain). Its target is unknown. Sequencing was performed with immunoSEQ multiplex PCR; in TCRdb, only in-frame clones are kept and a portion is missing. The repertoire holds approximately 88,000 clones, 65% to 85% seen once, with roughly 2% in the top ten. The time point here: pretreatment peripheral blood. This sample is drawn from a study of PD-L1 blockade in urothelial cancer. Overall study context: Blood was tested 3 weeks (second dose) and 6 weeks into treatment. Overall study results and limits: Better survival was predicted by below-median pretreatment blood TCR clonality.

The CDR3 length is 15 residues. V was cut by 4 bases and J by 7 bases, with 17 bases left in between. Germline V gene lookup returns CDR1 MGHRA and CDR2 YSYEKL. The rearrangement joins TRBV4-1 to TRBJ2-1; D ambiguous. The receptor's source is a man aged 55 to 70 with urothelial cancer. The source was PBMCs, collected around atezolizumab (anti-PD-L1) treatment. The CDR3 region has the DNA TGCGCCAGCAGCCCCGGTGGGCTGGTTGAAAATGAGCAGTTCTTC. Amino acid sequence: CASSPGGLVENEQFF.